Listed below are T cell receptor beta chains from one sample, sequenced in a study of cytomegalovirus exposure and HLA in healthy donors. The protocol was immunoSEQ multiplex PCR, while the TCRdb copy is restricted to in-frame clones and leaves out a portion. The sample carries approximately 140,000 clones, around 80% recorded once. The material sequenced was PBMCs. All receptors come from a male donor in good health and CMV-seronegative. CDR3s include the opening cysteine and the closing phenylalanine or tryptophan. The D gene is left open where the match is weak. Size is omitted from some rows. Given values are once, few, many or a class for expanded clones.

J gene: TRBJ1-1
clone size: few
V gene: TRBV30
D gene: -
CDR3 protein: CAWSVSPQFVRAFF
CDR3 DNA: TGTGCCTGGAGTGTTTCCCCCCAATTTGTCAGAGCTTTCTTT

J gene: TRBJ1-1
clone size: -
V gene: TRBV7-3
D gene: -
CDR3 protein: CASSLTPVGTEAFF
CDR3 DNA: TGTGCCAGCAGCTTGACACCGGTAGGCACTGAAGCTTTCTTT

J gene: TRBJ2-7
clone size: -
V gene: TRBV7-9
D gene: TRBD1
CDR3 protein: CASSHMDRGSYEQYF
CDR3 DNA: TGTGCCAGCAGCCATATGGACAGGGGCTCCTACGAGCAGTACTTC

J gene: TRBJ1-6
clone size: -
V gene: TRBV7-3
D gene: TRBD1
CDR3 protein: CASSPGQAEALHF
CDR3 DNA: TGTGCCAGCAGCCCCGGACAGGCCGAGGCCCTCCACTTT

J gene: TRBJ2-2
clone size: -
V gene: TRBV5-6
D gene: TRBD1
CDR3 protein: CASSWKGDRGTGELFF
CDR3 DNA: TGTGCCAGCAGCTGGAAGGGGGACAGGGGAACCGGGGAGCTGTTTTTT

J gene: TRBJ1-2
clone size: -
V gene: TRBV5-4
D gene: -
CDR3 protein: CASSLEKVLGDYGYTF
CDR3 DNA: TGTGCCAGCAGCTTGGAGAAGGTCCTCGGGGACTATGGCTACACCTTC

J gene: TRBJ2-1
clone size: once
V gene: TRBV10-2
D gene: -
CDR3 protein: CASSVGGANEQFF
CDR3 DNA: TGCGCCAGCAGTGTGGGCGGGGCCAATGAGCAGTTCTTC

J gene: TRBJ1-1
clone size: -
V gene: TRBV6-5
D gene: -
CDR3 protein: CATFDFYREAFF
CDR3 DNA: TGTGCCACCTTCGATTTTTACAGAGAAGCTTTCTTT

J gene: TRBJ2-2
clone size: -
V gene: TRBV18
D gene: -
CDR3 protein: CASSPKPNTGELFF
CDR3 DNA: TGTGCCAGCTCACCAAAGCCTAACACCGGGGAGCTGTTTTTT

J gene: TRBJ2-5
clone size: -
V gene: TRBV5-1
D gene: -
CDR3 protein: CASRGGGEKTQYF
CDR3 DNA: TGCGCCAGCAGAGGGGGGGGCGAAAAGACCCAGTACTTC

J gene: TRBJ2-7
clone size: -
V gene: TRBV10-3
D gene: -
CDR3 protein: CAISERRERDEQYF
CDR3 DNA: TGTGCCATCAGTGAGCGCAGGGAGCGGGACGAGCAGTACTTC

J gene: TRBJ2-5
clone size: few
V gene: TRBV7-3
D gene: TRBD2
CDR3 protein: CASSPGGLETQYF
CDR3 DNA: TGTGCCAGCAGCCCGGGGGGGCTAGAGACCCAGTACTTC

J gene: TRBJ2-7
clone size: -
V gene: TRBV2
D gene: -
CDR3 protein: CASSPLAEQYF
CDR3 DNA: TGTGCCAGCAGCCCCTTAGCCGAGCAGTACTTC

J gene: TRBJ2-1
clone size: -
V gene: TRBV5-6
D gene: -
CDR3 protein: CASSLDWANEQFF
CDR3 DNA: TGTGCCAGCAGCTTGGATTGGGCGAATGAGCAGTTCTTC

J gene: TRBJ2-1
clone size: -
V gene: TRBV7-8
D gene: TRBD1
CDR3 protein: CASSPWTGLNAYNEQFF
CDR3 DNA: TGTGCCAGCAGCCCCTGGACAGGGTTAAACGCCTACAATGAGCAGTTCTTC

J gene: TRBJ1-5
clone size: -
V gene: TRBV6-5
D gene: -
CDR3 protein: CASSARRGYQPQHF
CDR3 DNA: TGTGCCAGCAGTGCCCGCAGGGGTTATCAGCCCCAGCATTTT

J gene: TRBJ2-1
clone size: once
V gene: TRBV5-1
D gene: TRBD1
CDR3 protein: CASSPVPGTDYNEQFF
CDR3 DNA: TGCGCCAGCAGCCCGGTCCCCGGGACAGATTACAATGAGCAGTTCTTC

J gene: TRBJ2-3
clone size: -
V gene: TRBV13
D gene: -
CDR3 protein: CASSPFTDTQYF
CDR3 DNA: TGTGCCAGCAGCCCATTTACAGATACGCAGTATTTT

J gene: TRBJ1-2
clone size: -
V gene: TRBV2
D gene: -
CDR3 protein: CATTPGGPPYGYTF
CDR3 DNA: TGTGCCACCACCCCCGGGGGGCCCCCCTATGGCTACACCTTC

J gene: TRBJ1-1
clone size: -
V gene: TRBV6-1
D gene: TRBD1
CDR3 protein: CATQGLTGADTEAFF
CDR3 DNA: TGTGCCACACAGGGGTTGACAGGGGCGGACACTGAAGCTTTCTTT

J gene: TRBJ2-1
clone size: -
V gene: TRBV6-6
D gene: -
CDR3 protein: CASTRQEYNEQFF
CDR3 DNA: TGTGCCAGCACTCGCCAGGAATACAATGAGCAGTTCTTC

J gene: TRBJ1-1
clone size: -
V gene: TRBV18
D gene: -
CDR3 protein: CASLQGQAGAAFF
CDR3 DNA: TGTGCCAGCTTACAGGGCCAGGCAGGTGCAGCTTTCTTT

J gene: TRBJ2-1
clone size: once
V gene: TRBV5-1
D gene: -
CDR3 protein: CASSLDGNNEQFF
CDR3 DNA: TGCGCCAGCAGCTTGGACGGGAACAATGAGCAGTTCTTC

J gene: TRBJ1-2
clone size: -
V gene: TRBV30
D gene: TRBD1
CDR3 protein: CAWSGAPGRQGPGYTF
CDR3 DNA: TGTGCCTGGAGTGGGGCTCCGGGCAGACAGGGACCGGGCTACACCTTC

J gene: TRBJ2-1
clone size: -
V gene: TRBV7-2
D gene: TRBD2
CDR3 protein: CASSLAGTSYNEQFF
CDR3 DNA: TGTGCCAGCAGCTTAGCCGGGACTAGCTACAATGAGCAGTTCTTC

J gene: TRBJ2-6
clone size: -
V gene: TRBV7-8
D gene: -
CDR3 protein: CASSFGPSPSGFLAGANVLTF
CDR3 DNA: TGTGCCAGCAGCTTCGGCCCCTCCCCTTCGGGGTTCTTGGCTGGGGCCAACGTCCTGACTTTC

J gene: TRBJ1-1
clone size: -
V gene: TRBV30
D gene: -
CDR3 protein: CAWSAGNTEAFF
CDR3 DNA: TGTGCCTGGAGCGCCGGGAACACTGAAGCTTTCTTT

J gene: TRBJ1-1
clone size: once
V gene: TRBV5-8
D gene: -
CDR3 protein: CASTRVGNTEAFF
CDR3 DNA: TGTGCCAGCACCCGGGTAGGGAACACTGAAGCTTTCTTT

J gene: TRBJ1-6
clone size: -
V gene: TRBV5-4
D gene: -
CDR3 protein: CASTWGPDSPLHF
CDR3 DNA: TGTGCCAGCACCTGGGGGCCGGATTCACCCCTCCACTTT

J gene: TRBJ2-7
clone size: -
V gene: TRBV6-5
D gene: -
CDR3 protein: CASSYSSVRSYEQYF
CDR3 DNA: TGTGCCAGCAGTTACTCGAGTGTGAGATCCTACGAGCAGTACTTC

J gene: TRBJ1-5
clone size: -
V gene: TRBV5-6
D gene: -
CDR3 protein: CASSGGTNQPQHF
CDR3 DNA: TGTGCCAGCAGCGGCGGGACTAATCAGCCCCAGCATTTT

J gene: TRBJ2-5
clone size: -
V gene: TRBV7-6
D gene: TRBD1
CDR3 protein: CASSNYRGLQETQYF
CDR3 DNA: TGTGCCAGCAGCAATTACAGGGGTCTCCAAGAGACCCAGTACTTC

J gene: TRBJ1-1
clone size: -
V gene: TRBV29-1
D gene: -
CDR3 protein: CSVEDRETSNGEAFF
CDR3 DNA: TGCAGCGTTGAAGATAGAGAAACCTCCAACGGGGAAGCTTTCTTT

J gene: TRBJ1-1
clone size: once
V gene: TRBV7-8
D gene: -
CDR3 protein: CASSLPLDTQGKAFF
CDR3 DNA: TGTGCCAGCAGCTTACCATTGGATACACAGGGAAAAGCTTTCTTT

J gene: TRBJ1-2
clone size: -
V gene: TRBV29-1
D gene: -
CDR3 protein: CSVEDRQNYGYTF
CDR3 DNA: TGCAGCGTTGAAGATAGACAGAACTATGGCTACACCTTC

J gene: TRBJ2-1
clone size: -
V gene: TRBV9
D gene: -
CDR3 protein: CASSVDPGKIQFF
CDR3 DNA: TGTGCCAGCAGCGTAGACCCGGGGAAGATACAGTTCTTC

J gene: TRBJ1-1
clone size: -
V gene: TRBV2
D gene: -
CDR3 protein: CASSVRERRAFF
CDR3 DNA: TGTGCCAGCAGCGTGAGGGAACGCAGAGCTTTCTTT

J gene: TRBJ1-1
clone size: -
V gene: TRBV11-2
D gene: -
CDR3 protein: CASCRVENTEAFF
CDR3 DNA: TGTGCCAGTTGCAGGGTGGAGAACACTGAAGCTTTCTTT

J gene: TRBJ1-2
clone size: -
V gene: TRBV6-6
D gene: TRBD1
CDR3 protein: CASSPGTGVFDYTF
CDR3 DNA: TGTGCCAGCAGTCCCGGGACAGGGGTTTTCGACTACACCTTC

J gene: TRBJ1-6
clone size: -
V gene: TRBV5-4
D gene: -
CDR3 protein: CASSLRGSPLHF
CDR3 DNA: TGTGCCAGCAGCCTACGTGGTTCACCCCTCCACTTT

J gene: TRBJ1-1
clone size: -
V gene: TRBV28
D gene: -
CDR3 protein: CASSGGKEGNTEAFF
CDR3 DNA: TGTGCCAGCAGTGGGGGGAAGGAGGGCAACACTGAAGCTTTCTTT

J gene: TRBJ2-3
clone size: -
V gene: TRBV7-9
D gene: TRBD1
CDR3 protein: CASSLEGQGSSDTQYF
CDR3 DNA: TGTGCCAGCAGCTTAGAAGGACAGGGTTCGTCAGATACGCAGTATTTT

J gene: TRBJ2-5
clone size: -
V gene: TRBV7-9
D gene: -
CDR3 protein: CASSRSQVGQETQYF
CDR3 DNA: TGTGCCAGCAGCCGTTCACAGGTGGGGCAAGAGACCCAGTACTTC

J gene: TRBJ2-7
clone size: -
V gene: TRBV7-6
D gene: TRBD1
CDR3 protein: CASSLGQGGLYEQYF
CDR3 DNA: TGTGCCAGCAGCCTAGGACAGGGGGGCCTCTACGAGCAGTACTTC

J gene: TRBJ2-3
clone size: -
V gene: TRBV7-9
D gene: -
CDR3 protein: CASSLEGGGSDTQYF
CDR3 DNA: TGTGCCAGCAGCTTAGAGGGAGGTGGTTCAGATACGCAGTATTTT

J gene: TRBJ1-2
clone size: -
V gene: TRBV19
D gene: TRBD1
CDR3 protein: CATYMGDRGGYTF
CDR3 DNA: TGTGCCACCTATATGGGGGACAGGGGCGGCTACACCTTC

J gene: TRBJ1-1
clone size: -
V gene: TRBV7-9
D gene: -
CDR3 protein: CASSLVQKNTEAFF
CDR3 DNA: TGTGCCAGCAGCTTAGTACAGAAGAACACTGAAGCTTTCTTT

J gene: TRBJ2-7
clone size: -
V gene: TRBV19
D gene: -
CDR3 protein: CASSLTGTAPAEQYF
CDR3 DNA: TGTGCCAGTAGTCTTACCGGGACTGCCCCAGCCGAGCAGTACTTC

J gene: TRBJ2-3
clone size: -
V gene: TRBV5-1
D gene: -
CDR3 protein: CASSLTESTDTQYF
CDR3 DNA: TGCGCCAGCAGCTTGACAGAGTCCACAGATACGCAGTATTTT

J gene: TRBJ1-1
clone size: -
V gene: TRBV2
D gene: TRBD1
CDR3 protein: CASKTTGGVGAFF
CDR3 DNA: TGTGCCAGCAAAACCACAGGGGGAGTCGGAGCTTTCTTT

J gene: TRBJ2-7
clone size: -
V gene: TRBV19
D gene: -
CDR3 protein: CASRGSLSEQYF
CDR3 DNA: TGTGCCAGTAGGGGCAGCCTCTCCGAGCAGTACTTC